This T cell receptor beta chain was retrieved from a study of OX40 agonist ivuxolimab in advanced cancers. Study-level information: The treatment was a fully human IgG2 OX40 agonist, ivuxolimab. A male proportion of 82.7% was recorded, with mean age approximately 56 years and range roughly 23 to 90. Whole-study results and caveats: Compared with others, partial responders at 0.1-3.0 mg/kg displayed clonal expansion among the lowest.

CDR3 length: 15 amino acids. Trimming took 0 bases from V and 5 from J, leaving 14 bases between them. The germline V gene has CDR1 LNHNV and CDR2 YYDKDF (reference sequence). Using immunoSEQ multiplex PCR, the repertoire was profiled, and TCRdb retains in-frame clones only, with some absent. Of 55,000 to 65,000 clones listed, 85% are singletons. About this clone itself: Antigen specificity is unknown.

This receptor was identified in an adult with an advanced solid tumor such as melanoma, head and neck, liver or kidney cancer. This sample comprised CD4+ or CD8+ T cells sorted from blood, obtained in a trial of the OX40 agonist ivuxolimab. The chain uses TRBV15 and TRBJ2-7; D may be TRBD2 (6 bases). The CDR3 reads CATSRDLSGANEQYF. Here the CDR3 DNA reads TGTGCCACCAGCAGAGACCTTAGCGGAGCGAACGAGCAGTACTTC.